One T cell receptor beta chain is described in this entry. Its antigen is still unknown. The protocol was immunoSEQ multiplex PCR, while the TCRdb copy is restricted to in-frame clones and leaves out a portion. The sample lists over 50,000 clones, roughly 88% occurring once. This CDR3 is built from 11 residues. The germline CDR1 and CDR2 sequences are SGHRS and YFSETQ. V dropped 7 bases and J dropped 4 bases, with 8 bases sitting between them. The data stem from a study of OX40 agonist ivuxolimab in advanced cancers. Background on the study: At doses from 0.01 to 10 mg/kg, patients were given intravenous ivuxolimab every 2 weeks. Findings of the study overall: With doses of 0.1 to 3.0 mg/kg, CD4+ and CD8+ blood T cells had undergone clonal expansion by week 6. Patients with a partial response at 0.1-3.0 mg/kg had among the lowest clonal expansion. Relative to CD4+ cells, CD8+ T cells on average had more expanded clones.

The sequence was obtained from an adult with an advanced solid tumor such as melanoma, head and neck, liver or kidney cancer. The rearrangement links TRBV5-1 to TRBJ1-1, with D tentatively TRBD1 (5 bases). Sequenced material: CD4+ or CD8+ T cells sorted from blood, taken in a trial of the OX40 agonist ivuxolimab. The CDR3 protein is CASQGGTEAFF. CDR3 nucleotides: TGCGCCAGCCAGGGAGGCACTGAAGCTTTCTTT.